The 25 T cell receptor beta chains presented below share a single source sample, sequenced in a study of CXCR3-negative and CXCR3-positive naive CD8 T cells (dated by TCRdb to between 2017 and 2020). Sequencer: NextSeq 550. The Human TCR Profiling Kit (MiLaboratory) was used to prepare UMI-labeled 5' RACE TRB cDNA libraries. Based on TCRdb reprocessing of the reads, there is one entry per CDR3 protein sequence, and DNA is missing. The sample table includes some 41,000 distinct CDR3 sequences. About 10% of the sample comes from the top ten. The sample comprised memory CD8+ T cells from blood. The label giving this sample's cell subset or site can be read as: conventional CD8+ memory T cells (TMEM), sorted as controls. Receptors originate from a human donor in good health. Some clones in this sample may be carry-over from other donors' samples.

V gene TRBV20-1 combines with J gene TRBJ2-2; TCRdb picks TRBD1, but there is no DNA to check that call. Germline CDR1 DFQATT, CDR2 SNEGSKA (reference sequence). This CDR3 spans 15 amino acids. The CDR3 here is CSARSTGMDTGELFF.

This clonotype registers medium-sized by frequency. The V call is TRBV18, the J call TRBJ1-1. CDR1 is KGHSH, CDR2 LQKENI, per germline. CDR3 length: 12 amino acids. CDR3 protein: CASSPSEAEAFF.

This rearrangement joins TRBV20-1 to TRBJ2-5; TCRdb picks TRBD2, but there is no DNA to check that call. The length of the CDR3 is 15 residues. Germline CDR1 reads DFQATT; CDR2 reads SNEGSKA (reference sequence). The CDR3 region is CSARVMGEAGETQYF.

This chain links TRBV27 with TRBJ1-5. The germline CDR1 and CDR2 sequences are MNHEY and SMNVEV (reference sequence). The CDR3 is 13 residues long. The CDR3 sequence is CASAEEGNQPQHF.

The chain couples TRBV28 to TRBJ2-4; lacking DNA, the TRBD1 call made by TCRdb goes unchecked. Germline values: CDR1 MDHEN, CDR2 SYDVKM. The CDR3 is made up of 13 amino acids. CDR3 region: CASTGEAKNIQYF.

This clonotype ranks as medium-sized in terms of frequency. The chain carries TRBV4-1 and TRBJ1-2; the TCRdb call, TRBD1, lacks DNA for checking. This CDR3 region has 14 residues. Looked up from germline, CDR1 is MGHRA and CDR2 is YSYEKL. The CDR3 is CASSQARGDYGYTF.

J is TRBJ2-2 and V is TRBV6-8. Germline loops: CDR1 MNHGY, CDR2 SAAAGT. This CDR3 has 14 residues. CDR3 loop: CASGWQENTGELFF.

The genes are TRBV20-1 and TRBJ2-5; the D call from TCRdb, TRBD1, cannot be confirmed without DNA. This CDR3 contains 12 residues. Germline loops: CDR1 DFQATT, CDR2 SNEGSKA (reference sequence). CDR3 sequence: CSARHRAETQYF.

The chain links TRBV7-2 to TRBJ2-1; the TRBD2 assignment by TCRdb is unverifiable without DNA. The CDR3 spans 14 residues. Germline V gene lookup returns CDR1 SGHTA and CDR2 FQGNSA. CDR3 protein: CASAVGLSYNEQFF.

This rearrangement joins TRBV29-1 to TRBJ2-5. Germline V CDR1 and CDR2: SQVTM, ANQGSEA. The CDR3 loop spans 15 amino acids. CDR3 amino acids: CSVEDQEDYQETQYF.

The CDR3 here is CASSFGTGGNEQYF. The chain employs TRBV7-2 and TRBJ2-7; TCRdb returns TRBD1, unconfirmable since there is no DNA. The germline gives CDR1 SGHTA, CDR2 FQGNSA. The CDR3 has 14 amino acids.

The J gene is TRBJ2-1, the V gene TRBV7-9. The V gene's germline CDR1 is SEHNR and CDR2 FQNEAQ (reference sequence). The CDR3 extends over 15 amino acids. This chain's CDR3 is CASSFPSSSYNEQFF.

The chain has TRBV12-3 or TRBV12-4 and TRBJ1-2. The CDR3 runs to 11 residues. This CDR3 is CASSWAYGYTF.

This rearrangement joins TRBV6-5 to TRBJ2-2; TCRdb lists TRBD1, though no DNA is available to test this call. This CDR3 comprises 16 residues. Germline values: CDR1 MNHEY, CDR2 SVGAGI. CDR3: CASSYLGVGGTGELFF.

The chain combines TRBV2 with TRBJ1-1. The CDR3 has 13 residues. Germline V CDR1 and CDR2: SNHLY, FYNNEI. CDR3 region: CAIPDGRGTEAFF.

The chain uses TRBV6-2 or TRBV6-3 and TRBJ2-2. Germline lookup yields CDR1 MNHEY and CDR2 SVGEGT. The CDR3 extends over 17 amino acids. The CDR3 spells CASTPIWAHSNTGELFF.

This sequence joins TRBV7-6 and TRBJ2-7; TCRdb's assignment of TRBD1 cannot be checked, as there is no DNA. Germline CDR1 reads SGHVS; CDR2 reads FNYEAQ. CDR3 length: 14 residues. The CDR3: CASSWDRGGYEQYF.

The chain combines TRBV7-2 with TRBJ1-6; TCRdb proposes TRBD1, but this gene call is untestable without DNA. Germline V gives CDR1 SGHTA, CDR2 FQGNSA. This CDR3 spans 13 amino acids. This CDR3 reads CASSLVTGSPLHF. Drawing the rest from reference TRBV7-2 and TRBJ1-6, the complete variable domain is GAGVSQSPSNKVTEKGKDVELRCDPISGHTALYWYRQSLGQGLEFLIYFQGNSAPDKSGLPSDRFSAERTGGSVSTLTIQRTQQEDSAVYLCASSLVTGSPLHFGNGTRLTVT.

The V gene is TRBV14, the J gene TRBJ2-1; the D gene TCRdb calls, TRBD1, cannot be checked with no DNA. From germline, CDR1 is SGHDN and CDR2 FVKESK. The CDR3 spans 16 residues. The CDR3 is CASSQEGTGVYNEQFF.

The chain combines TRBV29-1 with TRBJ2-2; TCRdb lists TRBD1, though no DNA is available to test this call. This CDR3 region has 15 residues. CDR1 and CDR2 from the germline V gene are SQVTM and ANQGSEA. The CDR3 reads CSVERGDSNTGELFF.

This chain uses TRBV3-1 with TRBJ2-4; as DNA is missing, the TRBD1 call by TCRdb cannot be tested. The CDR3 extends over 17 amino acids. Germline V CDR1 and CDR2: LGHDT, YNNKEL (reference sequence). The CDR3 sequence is CASSASYGGVTKNIQYF.

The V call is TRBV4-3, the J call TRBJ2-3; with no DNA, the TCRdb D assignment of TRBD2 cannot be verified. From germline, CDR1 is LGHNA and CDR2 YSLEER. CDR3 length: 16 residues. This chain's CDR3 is CASSQEGTGSTDTQYF.

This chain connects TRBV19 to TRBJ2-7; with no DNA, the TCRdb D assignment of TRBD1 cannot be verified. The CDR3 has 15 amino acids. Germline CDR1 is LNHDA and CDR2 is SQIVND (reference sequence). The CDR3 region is CATSWIDSDIYEQYF.

The CDR3 region is CSARDPYRDNSPLHF. The chain uses TRBV20-1 and TRBJ1-6; TCRdb indicates TRBD1, and absent DNA this call remains unverified. The CDR3 is 15 amino acids. Germline assignment: CDR1 DFQATT and CDR2 SNEGSKA (reference sequence).

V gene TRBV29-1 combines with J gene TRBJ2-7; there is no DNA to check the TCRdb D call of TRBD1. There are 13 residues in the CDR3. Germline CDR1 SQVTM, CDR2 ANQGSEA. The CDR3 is CSVPGQATYEQYF.